These T cell receptor beta chains were read from a single sample in a study of blood T cell repertoires in COVID-19. The protocol was immunoSEQ multiplex PCR, while the TCRdb copy is restricted to in-frame clones and leaves out a portion. The data show roughly 190,000 clones, with roughly 84% seen just once and approximately 3% held by the top ten. Material for sequencing was PBMCs or T cells enriched from blood (not recorded which). The receptors come from a woman in her 30s who had been exposed to COVID-19. Each CDR3 is given with its conserved first and last residue. A D gene is named only where the DNA matches it firmly. Clone size is given for some rows only: seen once, a few or many times, or a class if the clone is expanded.

>NA|TRBJ2-5|TRBD1|TRBV19
CASSIQGAEETQYF
TGTGCCAGTAGTATTCAGGGGGCGGAGGAGACCCAGTACTTC
>NA|TRBJ2-2|TRBD1|TRBV2
CASTLLGQGNGELFF
TGTGCCAGCACTCTCTTGGGACAGGGAAACGGGGAGCTGTTTTTT
>NA|TRBJ1-4|TRBD1|TRBV19
CASSTRAGTDTSTTNEKLFF
TGTGCCAGTAGTACCCGGGCCGGGACAGACACGTCTACAACTAATGAAAAACTGTTTTTT
>NA|TRBJ2-3|NA|TRBV11-2
CASSLIPNTDTQYF
TGTGCCAGCAGCTTAATTCCTAACACAGATACGCAGTATTTT
>NA|TRBJ1-1|NA|TRBV12-3/TRBV12-4
CASSQGGFTEAFF
TGTGCCAGCAGTCAAGGGGGTTTCACTGAAGCTTTCTTT
>NA|TRBJ1-2|TRBD1|TRBV7-9
CASSPGQTPHPGNF
TGTGCCAGCAGCCCGGGACAGACCCCGCACCCAGGGAACTTC
>few|TRBJ1-6|NA|TRBV30
CAWRFTGNSPLHF
TGTGCCTGGAGATTCACAGGGAATTCACCCCTCCACTTT
>NA|TRBJ1-5|NA|TRBV2
CASSEQGGYQPQHF
TGTGCCAGCAGTGAACAGGGTGGTTATCAGCCCCAGCATTTT
>NA|TRBJ1-5|NA|TRBV10-3
CAISGGPHSNQPQHF
TGTGCCATCAGTGGGGGGCCTCATAGCAATCAGCCCCAGCATTTT
>few|TRBJ1-5|NA|TRBV9
CASSVGLDSNQPQHF
TGTGCCAGCAGCGTAGGGCTAGATTCAAATCAGCCCCAGCATTTT
>few|TRBJ2-7|NA|TRBV9
CASSVGLDFSYEQYF
TGTGCCAGCAGCGTAGGGTTGGACTTCTCCTACGAGCAGTACTTC
>NA|TRBJ2-7|NA|TRBV7-2
CASSQSRALASSYEQYF
TGTGCCAGCAGTCAATCGAGGGCGCTTGCGAGCTCCTACGAGCAGTACTTC
>NA|TRBJ1-1|NA|TRBV2
CASSVRGKNTEAFF
TGTGCCAGCAGTGTGAGAGGGAAGAACACTGAAGCTTTCTTT
>NA|TRBJ1-3|NA|TRBV12-5
CASRTGSGTIYF
TGTGCTAGTCGCACCGGAAGCGGCACCATATATTTT
>NA|TRBJ2-5|NA|TRBV12-3/TRBV12-4
CASSFGETQYF
TGTGCCAGCAGTTTCGGGGAGACCCAGTACTTC
>once|TRBJ1-2|TRBD1|TRBV7-8
CASSPDRGLYGYTF
TGTGCCAGCAGCCCGGACAGGGGCCTCTATGGCTACACCTTC
>NA|TRBJ1-3|NA|TRBV9
CASSVFDRYTTAGNTIYF
TGTGCCAGCAGCGTTTTCGACAGATACACTACCGCTGGAAACACCATATATTTT
>NA|TRBJ1-2|NA|TRBV14
CASSQGTAASYTF
TGTGCCAGCAGCCAAGGAACAGCCGCAAGCTACACCTTC
>NA|TRBJ2-3|TRBD1|TRBV10-3
CAIKAGGHHTQYF
TGTGCCATCAAGGCAGGGGGCCATCATACGCAGTATTTT
>NA|TRBJ1-2|TRBD1|TRBV4-2
CASSQGPNRGGGYGYTF
TGTGCCAGCAGCCAAGGACCCAACAGGGGAGGCGGGTATGGCTACACCTTC